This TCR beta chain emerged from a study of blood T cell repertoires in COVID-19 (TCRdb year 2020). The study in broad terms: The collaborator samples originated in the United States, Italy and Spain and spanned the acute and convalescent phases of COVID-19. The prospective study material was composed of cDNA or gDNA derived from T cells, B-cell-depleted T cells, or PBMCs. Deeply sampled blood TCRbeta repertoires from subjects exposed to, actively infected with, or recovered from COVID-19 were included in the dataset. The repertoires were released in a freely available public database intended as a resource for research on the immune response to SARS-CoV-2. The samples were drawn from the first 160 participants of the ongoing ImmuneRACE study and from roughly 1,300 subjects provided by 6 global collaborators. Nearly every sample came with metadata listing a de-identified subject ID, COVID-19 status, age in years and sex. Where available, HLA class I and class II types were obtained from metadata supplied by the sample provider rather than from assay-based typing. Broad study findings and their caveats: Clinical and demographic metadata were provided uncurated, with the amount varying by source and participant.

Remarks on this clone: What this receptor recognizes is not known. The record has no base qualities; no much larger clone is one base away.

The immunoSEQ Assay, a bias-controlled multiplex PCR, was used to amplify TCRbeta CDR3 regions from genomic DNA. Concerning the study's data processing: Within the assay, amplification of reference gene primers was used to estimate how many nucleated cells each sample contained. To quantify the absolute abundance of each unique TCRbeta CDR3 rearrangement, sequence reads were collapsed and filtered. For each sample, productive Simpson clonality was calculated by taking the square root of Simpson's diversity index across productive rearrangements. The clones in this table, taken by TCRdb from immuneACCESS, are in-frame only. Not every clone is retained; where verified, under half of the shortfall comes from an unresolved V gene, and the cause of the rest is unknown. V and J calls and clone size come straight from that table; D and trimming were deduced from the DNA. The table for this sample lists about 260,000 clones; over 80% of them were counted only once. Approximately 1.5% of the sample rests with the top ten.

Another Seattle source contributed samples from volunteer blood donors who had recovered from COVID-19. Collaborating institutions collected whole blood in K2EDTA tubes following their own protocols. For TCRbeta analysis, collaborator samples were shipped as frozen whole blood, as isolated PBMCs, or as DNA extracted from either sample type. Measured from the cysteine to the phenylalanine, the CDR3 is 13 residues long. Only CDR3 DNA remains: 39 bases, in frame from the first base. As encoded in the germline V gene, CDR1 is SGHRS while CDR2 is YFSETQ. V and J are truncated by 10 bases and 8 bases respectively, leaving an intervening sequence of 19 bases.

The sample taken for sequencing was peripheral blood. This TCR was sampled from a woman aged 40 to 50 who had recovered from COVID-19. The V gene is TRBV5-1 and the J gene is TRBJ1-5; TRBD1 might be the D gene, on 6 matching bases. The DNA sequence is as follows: TGCGCCGGGCGAGGGGGGGATCGAAAGCCCCAGCATTTT. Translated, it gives CAGRGGDRKPQHF.